This T cell receptor (beta chain) was retrieved from a study of human T cells and chemical hapten exposure. About the research overall: Per-sample TCR yields varied mainly from small pooled library volume differences.

Ten or more counts support this clonotype. This CDR3 contains 16 residues. With 6 bases clipped from V and 10 bases from J, the junction kept 12 bases outside the gene matches. Looked up from germline, CDR1 is MNHEY and CDR2 is SVGEGT. Attachment of unique molecular identifiers to individual cDNA molecules was performed in the library. In TCRdb, the RACE reads were re-called with MiXCR into one record per CDR3 protein. The sample contains tens of thousands of distinct CDR3 sequences, approximately 10% of which appear only once. Time point described: patch test 2, 6 weeks after DPC sensitization. Noted treatment: therapeutic diphenylcyclopropenone sensitization with weekly scalp DPC. Researchers sampled blood before each patch test went on.

The TCR sequence derives from a woman in her 30s with alopecia areata. Some clones in this sample may be carry-over from other donors' samples. The rearrangement uses TRBV6-2 or TRBV6-3 and TRBJ1-6, with TRBD1 identical over 10 bases. The sample was whole blood, taken in connection with sensitization to the hapten diphenylcyclopropenone (DPC). The CDR3 DNA sequence: TGTGCCAGCAGACGGACAGGGGGTGCCGGCGACTCACCCCTCCACTTT. Translation: CASRRTGGAGDSPLHF.